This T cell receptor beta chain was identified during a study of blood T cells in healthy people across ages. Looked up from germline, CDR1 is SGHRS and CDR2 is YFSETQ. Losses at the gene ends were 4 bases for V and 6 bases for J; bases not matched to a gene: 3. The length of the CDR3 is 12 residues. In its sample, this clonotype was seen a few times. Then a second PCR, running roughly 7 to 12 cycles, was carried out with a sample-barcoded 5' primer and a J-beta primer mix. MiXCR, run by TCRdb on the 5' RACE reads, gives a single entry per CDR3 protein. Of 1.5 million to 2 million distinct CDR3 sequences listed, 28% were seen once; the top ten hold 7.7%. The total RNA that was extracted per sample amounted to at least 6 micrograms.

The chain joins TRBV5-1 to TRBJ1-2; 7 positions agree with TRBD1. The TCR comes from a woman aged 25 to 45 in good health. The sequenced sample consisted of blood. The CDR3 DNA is TGCGCCAGCAGCGGCGACAGGGATGGCTACACCTTC. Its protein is CASSGDRDGYTF.